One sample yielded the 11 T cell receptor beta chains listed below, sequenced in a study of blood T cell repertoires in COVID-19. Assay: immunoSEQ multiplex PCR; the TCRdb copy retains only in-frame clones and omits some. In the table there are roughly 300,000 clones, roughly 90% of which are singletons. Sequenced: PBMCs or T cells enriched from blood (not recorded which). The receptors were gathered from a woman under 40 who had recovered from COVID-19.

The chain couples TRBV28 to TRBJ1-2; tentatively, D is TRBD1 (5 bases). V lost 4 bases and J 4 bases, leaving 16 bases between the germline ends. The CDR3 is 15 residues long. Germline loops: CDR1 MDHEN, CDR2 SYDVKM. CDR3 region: CASSSETVQGYGYTF. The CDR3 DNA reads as TGTGCCAGCAGTTCGGAGACAGTTCAGGGCTATGGCTACACCTTC.

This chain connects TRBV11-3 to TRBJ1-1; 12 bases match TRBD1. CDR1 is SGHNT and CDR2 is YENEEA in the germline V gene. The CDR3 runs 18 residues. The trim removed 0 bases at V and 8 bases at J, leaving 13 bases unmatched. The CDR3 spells CASSLDGDRGLIPTEAFF. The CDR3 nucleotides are TGTGCCAGCAGCTTAGATGGGGACAGGGGGCTAATCCCTACGGAAGCTTTCTTT.

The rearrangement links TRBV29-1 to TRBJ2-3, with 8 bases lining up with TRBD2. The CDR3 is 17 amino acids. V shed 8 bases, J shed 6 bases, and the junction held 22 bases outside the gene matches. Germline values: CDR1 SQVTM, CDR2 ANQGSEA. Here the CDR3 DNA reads TGCAGCTTCTCTCCCCTCAGGGAGCGGGGGCCGGGGGATACGCAGTATTTT. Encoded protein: CSFSPLRERGPGDTQYF.

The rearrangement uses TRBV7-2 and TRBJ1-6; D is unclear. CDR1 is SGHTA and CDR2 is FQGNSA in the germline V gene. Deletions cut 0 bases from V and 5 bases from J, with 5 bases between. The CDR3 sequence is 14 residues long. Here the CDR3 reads CASSLARDNSPLHF. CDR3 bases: TGTGCCAGCAGCTTAGCCCGGGATAATTCACCCCTCCACTTT.

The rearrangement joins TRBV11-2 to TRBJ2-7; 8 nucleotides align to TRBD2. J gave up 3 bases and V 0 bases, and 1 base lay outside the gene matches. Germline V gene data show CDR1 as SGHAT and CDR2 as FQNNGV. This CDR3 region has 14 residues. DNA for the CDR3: TGTGCCAGCAGCTTAGATGGGACTAGCTACGAGCAGTACTTC. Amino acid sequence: CASSLDGTSYEQYF.

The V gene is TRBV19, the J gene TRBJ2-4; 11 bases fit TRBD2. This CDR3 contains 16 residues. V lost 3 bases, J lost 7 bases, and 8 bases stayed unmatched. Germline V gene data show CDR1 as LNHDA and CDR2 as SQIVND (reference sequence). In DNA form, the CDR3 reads TGTGCCAGTAGTATCTTTTTGGCTAGCGGGGGGAACATTCAGTACTTC. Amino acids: CASSIFLASGGNIQYF.

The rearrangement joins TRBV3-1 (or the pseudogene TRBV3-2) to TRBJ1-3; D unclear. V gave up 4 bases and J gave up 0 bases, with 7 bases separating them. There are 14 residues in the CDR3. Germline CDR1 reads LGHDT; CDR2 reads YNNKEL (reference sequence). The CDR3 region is CASSLPSSGNTIYF. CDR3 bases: TGTGCCAGCAGCCTCCCCAGCTCTGGAAACACCATATATTTT.

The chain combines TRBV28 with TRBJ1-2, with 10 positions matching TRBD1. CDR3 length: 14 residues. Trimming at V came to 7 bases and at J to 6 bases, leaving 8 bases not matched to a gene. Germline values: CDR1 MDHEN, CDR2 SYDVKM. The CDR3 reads CASTLDRGRDGYTF. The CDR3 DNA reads TGTGCCAGCACCCTTGACAGGGGGCGCGATGGCTACACCTTC.

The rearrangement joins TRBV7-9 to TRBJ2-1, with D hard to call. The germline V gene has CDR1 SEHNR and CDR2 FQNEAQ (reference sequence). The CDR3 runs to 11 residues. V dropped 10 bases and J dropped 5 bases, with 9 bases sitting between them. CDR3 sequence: CAIQVNNEQFF. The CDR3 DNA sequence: TGTGCCATCCAGGTCAACAATGAGCAGTTCTTC. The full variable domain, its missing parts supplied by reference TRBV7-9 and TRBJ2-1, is DTGVSQNPRHKITKRGQNVTFRCDPISEHNRLYWYRQTLGQGPEFLTYFQNEAQLEKSRLLSDRFSAERPKGSFSTLEIQRTEQGDSAMYLCAIQVNNEQFFGPGTRLTVL.

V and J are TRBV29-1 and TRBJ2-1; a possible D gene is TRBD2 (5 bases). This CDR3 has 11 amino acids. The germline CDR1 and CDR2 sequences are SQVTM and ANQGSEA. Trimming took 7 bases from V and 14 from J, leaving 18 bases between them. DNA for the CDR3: TGCAGCGCCGCCGAAGCCGGGGAAGAGTTCTTC. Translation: CSAAEAGEEFF.

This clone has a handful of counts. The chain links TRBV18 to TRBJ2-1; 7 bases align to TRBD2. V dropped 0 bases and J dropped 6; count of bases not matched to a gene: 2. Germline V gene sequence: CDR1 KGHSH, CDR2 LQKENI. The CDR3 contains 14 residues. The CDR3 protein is CASSPPTSPNEQFF. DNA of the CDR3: TGTGCCAGCTCACCACCGACTAGCCCCAATGAGCAGTTCTTC.